This TCR beta chain came from a study of response to subunit inactivated influenza vaccine. Study observations and caveats: Each seasonal influenza vaccination, the authors suggested, recruits few new T cells.

A few counts support this clonotype. What it recognizes is unknown. TCRdb analysed the RT-PCR reads with MiXCR anew, one entry per CDR3 protein. The sample consists of over 800,000 distinct CDR3 sequences, 21% of them appearing once. V shed 4 bases and J shed 9 bases, with 22 bases lying between them. Germline V gene data show CDR1 as SQVTM and CDR2 as ANQGSEA. The length of the CDR3 is 15 residues. This sequence joins TRBV29-1 and TRBJ2-1, with D perhaps TRBD1 (6 bases). The receptor's source is a man in his fifties who received an inactivated influenza vaccine. The sample here was PBMCs from blood, taken 5 days after vaccination. The CDR3 bases are TGCAGCGTTGGAAATACCTTAGCGAGGGGGAGTGAGCAGTTCTTC. It codes for CSVGNTLARGSEQFF.